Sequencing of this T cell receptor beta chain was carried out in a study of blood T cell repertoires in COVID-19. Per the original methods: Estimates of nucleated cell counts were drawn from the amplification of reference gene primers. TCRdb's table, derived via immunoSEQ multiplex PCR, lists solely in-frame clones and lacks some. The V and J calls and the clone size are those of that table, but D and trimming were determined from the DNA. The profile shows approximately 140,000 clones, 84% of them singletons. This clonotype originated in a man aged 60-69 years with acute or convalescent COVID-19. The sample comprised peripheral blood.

The DNA for the CDR3 is TGCGCCAGCAGCCTGGGACATATGGGGGGTACAGATACGCAGTATTTT. Protein product: CASSLGHMGGTDTQYF. The J gene is TRBJ2-3, the V gene TRBV5-1, with D possibly called TRBD1 or TRBD2 (6 bases each). The CDR3 sequence is 16 residues long. V shed 4 bases and J shed 3 bases, with 18 bases lying between them. Per the germline V gene, CDR1 is SGHRS and CDR2 is YFSETQ. The entire variable domain, with the rest obtained from reference TRBV5-1 and TRBJ2-3, is as follows: KAGVTQTPRYLIKTRGQQVTLSCSPISGHRSVSWYQQTPGQGLQFLFEYFSETQRNKGNFPGRFSGRQFSNSRSEMNVSTLELGDSALYLCASSLGHMGGTDTQYFGPGTRLTVL.